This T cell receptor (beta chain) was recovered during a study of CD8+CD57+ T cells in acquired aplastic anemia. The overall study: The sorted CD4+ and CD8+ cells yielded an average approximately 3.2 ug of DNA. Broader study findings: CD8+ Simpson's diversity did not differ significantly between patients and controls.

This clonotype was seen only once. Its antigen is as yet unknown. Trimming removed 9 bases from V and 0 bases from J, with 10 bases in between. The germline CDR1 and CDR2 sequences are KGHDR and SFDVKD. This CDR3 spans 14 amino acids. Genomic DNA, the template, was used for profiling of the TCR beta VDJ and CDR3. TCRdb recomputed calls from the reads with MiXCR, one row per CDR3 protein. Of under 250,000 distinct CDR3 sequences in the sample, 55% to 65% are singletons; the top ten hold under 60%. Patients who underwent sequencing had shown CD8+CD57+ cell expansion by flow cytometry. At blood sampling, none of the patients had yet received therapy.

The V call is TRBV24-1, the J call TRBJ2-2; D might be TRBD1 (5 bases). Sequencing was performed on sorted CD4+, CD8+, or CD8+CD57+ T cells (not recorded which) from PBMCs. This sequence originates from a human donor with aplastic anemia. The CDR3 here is CATQGCANTGELFF. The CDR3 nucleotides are TGTGCCACCCAGGGCTGTGCGAACACCGGGGAGCTGTTTTTT.